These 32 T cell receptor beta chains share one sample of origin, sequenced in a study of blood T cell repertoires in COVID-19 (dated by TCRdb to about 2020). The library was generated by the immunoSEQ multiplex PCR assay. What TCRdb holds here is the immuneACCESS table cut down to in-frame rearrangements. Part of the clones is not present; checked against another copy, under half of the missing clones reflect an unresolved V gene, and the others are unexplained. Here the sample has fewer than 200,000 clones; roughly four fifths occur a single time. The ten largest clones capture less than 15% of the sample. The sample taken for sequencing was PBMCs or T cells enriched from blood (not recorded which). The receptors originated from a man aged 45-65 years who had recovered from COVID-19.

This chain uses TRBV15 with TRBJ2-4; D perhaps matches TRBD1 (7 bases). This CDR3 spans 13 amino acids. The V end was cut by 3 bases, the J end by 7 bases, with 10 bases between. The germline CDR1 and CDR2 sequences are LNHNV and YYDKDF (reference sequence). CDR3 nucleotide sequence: TGTGCCACCAGCAGGGAGGGACAGAACATTCAGTACTTC. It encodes CATSREGQNIQYF.

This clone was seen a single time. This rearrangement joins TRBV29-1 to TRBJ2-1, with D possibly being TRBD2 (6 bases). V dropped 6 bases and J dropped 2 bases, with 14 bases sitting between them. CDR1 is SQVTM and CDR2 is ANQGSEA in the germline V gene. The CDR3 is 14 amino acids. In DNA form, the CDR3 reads TGCAGCGTGTGGCGGGACGCTACCTACAATGAGCAGTTCTTC. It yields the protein CSVWRDATYNEQFF.

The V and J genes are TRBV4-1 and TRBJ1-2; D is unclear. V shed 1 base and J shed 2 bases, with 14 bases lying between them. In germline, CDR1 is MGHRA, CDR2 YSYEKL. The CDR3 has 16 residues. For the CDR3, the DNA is TGCGCCAGCAGCCAAGTATGGGAGGGAAAGAACTATGGCTACACCTTC. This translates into CASSQVWEGKNYGYTF.

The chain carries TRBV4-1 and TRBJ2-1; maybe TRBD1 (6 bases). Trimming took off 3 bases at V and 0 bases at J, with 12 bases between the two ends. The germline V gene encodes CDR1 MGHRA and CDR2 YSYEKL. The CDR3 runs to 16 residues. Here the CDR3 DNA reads TGCGCCAGCAGCCATGCACAGGGAAGCTCCTACAATGAGCAGTTCTTC. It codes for CASSHAQGSSYNEQFF.

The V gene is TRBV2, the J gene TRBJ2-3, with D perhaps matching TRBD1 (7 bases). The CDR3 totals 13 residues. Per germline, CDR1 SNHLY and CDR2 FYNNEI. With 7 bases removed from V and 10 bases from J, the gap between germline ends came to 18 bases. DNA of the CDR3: TGTGCCAGCATCCAGCAGGGGGGTTCTGCGCAGTATTTT. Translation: CASIQQGGSAQYF.

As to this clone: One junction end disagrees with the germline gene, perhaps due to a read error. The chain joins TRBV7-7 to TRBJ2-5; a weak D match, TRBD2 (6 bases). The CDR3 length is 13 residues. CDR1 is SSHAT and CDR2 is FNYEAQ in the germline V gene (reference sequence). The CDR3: CASSRGLTQTQYF. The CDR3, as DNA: TGTGCTAGCAGCCGAGGACTAACGCAGACCCAGTACTTC.

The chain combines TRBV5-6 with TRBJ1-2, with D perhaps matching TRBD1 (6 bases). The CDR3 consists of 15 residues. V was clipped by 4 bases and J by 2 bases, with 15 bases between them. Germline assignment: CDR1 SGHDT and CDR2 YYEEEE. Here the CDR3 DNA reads TGTGCCAGCAGCCCAAGGGGGGGGACAAACTATGGCTACACCTTC. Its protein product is CASSPRGGTNYGYTF.

The CDR3 region is CATTPSWGQPNSPLHF. The DNA for the CDR3 is TGTGCCACCACCCCCTCCTGGGGACAACCTAATTCACCCCTCCACTTT. The chain links TRBV24-1 to TRBJ1-6; perhaps TRBD1 as D (6 bases). V lost 8 bases and J lost 6, with 19 bases in between. CDR1 is KGHDR, CDR2 SFDVKD, per germline. The length of the CDR3 is 16 residues.

This chain's CDR3 is CASSSRQSEKLFF. The CDR3 DNA reads TGTGCCAGCAGTTCCCGACAGAGTGAAAAACTGTTTTTT. V is TRBV6-6 and J is TRBJ1-4, with a possible D match to TRBD1 (5 bases). The V gene's germline CDR1 is MNHNY and CDR2 SVGAGI (reference sequence). The CDR3 covers 13 residues. V was shortened by 4 bases and J by 7 bases, with 10 bases between the two germline ends.

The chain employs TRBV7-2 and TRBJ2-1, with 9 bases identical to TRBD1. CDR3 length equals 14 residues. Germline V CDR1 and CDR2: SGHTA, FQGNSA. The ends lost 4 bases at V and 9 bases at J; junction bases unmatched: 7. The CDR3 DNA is TGTGCCAGCAGCTCCGACAGGGGGAGGGGTGAGCAGTTCTTC. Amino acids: CASSSDRGRGEQFF.

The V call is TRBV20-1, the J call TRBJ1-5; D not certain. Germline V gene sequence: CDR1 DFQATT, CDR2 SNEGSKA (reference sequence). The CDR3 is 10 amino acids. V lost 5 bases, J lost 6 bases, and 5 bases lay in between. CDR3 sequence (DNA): TGCAGTGCTTCCCTTCAGCCCCAGCATTTT. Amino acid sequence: CSASLQPQHF.

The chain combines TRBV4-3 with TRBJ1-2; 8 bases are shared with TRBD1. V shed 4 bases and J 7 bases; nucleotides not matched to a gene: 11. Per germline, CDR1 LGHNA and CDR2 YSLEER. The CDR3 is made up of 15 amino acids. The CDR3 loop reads CASSRGQVVFSGYTF. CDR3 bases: TGCGCCAGCAGCCGGGGACAGGTGGTGTTTAGTGGCTACACCTTC.

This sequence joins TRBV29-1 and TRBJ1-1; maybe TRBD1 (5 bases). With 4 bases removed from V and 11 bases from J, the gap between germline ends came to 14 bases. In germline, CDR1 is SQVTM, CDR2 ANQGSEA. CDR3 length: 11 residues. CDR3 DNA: TGCAGCGTTGGCCGGGACTCCCGGGCTTTCTTT. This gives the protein CSVGRDSRAFF.

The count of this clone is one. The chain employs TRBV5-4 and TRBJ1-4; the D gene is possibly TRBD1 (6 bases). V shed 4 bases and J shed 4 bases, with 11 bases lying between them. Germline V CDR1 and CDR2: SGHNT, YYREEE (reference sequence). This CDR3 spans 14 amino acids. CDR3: CASSKGQNNEKLFF. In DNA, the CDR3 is TGTGCCAGCAGCAAAGGACAGAATAATGAAAAACTGTTTTTT.

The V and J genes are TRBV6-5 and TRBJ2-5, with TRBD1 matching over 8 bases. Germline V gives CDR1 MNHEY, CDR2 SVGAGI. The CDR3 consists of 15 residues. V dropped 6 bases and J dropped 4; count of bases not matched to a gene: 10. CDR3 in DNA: TGTGCCAGCAGAATCCAGGGGGCACCTATAGAGACCCAGTACTTC. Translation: CASRIQGAPIETQYF.

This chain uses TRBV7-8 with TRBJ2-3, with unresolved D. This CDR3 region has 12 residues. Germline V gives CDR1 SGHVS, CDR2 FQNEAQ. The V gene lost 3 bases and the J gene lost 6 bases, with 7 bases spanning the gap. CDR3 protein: CASSFAEDTQYF. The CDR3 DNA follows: TGTGCCAGCAGCTTCGCCGAGGATACGCAGTATTTT.

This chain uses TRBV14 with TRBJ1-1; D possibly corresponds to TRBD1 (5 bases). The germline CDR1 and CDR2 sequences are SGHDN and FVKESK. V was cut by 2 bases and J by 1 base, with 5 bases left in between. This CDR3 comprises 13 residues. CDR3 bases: TGTGCCAGCAGCCAACAGGGGAACACTGAAGCTTTCTTT. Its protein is CASSQQGNTEAFF.

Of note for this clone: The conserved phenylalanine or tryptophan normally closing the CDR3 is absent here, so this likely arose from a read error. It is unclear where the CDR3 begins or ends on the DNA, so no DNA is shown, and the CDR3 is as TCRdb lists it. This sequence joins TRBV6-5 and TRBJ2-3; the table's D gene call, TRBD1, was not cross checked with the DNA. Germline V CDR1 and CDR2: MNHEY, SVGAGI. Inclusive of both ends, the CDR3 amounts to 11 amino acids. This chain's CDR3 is CASSYGTGSLL.

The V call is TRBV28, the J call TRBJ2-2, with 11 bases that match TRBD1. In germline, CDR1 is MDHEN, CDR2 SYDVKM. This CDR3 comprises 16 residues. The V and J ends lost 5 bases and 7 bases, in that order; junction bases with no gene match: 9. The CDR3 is CASSTPGQGVGGELFF. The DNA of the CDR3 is TGTGCCAGCAGTACCCCGGGACAGGGGGTAGGCGGGGAGCTGTTTTTT.

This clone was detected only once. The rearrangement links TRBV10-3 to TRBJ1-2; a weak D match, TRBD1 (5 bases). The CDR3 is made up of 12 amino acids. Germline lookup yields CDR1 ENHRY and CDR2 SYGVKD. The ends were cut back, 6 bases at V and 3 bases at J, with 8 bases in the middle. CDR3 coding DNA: TGTGCCATCAGCGGGGGAGACTATGGCTACACCTTC. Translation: CAISGGDYGYTF.

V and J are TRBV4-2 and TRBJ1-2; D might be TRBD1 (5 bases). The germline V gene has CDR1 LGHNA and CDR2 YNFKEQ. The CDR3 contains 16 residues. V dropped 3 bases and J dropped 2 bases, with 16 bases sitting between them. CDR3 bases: TGTGCCAGCAGCCAGGAAGGGGCAGGAGTAAACTATGGCTACACCTTC. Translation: CASSQEGAGVNYGYTF.

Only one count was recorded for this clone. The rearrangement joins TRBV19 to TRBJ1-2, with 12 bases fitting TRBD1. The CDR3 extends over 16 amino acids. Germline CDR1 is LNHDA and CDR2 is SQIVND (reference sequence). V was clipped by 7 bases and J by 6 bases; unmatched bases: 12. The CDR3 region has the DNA TGTGCCAGTACCCCACCGGGACAGGGGGCGTTTGATGGCTACACCTTC. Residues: CASTPPGQGAFDGYTF.

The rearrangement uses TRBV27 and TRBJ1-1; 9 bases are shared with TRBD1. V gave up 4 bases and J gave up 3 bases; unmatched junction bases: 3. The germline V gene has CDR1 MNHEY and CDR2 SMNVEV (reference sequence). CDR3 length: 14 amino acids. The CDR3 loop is CASSSTGGYTEAFF. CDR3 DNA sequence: TGTGCCAGCAGTTCGACAGGGGGGTACACTGAAGCTTTCTTT.

The CDR3 region is CASSLGGTRLFLGGAVTEAFF. DNA for the CDR3: TGTGCCAGCAGCTTGGGGGGTACTAGGCTTTTTTTGGGCGGGGCTGTCACTGAAGCTTTCTTT. The V and J genes are TRBV28 and TRBJ1-1, with D possibly being TRBD1 (5 bases). The CDR3 consists of 21 residues. Trimming pared 6 bases from V and 4 bases from J, leaving 36 bases between. Germline CDR1 is MDHEN and CDR2 is SYDVKM.

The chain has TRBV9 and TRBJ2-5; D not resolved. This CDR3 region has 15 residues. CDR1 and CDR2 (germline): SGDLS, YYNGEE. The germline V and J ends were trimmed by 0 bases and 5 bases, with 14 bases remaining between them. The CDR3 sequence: CASSVAISPRETQYF. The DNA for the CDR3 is TGTGCCAGCAGCGTAGCTATAAGCCCTAGGGAGACCCAGTACTTC. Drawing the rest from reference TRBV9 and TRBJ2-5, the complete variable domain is DSGVTQTPKHLITATGQRVTLRCSPRSGDLSVYWYQQSLDQGLQFLIQYYNGEERAKGNILERFSAQQFPDLHSELNLSSLELGDSALYFCASSVAISPRETQYFGPGTRLLVL.

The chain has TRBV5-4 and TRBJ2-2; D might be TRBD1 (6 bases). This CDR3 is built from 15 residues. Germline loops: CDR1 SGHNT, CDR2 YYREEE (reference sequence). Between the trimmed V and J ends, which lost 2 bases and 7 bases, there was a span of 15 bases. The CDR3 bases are TGTGCCAGCAGCTTAAACAGGGCGGCGGGCGGGGAGCTGTTTTTT. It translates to CASSLNRAAGGELFF.

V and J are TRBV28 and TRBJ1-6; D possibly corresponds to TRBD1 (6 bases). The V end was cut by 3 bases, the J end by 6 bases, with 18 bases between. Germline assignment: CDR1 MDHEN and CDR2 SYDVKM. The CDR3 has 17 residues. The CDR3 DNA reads TGTGCCAGCAGTTTGATGGTCCTCACAGGGATTAATTCACCCCTCCACTTT. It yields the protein CASSLMVLTGINSPLHF.

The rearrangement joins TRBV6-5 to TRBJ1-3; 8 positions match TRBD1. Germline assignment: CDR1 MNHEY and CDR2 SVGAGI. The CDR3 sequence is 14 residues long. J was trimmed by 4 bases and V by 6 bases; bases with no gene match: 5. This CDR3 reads CASSRGLGGNTIYF. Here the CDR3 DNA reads TGTGCCAGCAGCAGGGGGCTCGGAGGAAACACCATATATTTT.

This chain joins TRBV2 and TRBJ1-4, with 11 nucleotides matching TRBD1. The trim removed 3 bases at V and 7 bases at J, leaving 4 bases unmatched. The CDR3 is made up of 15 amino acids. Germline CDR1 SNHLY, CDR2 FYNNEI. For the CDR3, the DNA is TGTGCCAGCAGTGACCGGACAGGGGGCTTTGAAAAACTGTTTTTT. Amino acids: CASSDRTGGFEKLFF.

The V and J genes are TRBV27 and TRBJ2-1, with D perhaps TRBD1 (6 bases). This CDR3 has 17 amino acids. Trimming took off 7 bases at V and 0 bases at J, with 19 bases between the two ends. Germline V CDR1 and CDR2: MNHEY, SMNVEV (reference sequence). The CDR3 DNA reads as TGTGCCAGCACTATGCACAGGGCAGGAAGCTCCTACAATGAGCAGTTCTTC. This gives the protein CASTMHRAGSSYNEQFF.

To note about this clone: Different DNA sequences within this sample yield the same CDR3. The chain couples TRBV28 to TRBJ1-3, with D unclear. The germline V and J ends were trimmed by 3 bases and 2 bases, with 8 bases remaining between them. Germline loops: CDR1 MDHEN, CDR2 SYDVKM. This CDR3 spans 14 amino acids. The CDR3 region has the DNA TGTGCCAGCAGTTTGGCGGGGACTGGAAACACCATATATTTT. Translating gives CASSLAGTGNTIYF.

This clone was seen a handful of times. The CDR3 here is CASSLDLAATNEKLFF. The CDR3 DNA sequence: TGTGCCAGCAGCTTAGATTTGGCTGCAACTAATGAAAAACTGTTTTTT. The chain combines TRBV7-2 with TRBJ1-4; no clear D. Germline loops: CDR1 SGHTA, CDR2 FQGNSA. The V end lost 1 base, the J end lost 0 bases, and 9 bases lay between the germline ends. This CDR3 has 16 residues.